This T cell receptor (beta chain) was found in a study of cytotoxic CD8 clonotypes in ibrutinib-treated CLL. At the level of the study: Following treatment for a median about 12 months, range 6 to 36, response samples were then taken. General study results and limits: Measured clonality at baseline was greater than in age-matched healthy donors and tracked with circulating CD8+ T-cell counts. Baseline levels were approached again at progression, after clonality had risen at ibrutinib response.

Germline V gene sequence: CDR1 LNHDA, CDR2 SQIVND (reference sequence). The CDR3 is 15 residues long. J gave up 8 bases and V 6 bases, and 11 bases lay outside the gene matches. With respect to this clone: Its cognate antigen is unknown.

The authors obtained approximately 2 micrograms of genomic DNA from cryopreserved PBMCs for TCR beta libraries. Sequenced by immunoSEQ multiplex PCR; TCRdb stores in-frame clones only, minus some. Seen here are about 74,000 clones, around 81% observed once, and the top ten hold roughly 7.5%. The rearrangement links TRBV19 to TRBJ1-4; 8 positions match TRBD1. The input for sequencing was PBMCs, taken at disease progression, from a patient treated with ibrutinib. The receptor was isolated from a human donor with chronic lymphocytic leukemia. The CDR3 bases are TGTGCCAGTAGAGCCGGACAGGGACACCTCGAAAAACTGTTTTTT. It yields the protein CASRAGQGHLEKLFF.